The 15 T cell receptor beta chains below were found in one sample sequenced in a study of OX40 agonist ivuxolimab in advanced cancers. This table comes from immunoSEQ multiplex PCR, and its TCRdb copy is limited to in-frame clones, with some not included. The sample yields some 100,000 clones, about 80% seen once. Material: CD4+ or CD8+ T cells sorted from blood, obtained in a trial of the OX40 agonist ivuxolimab. Every receptor here comes from an adult with an advanced solid tumor such as melanoma, head and neck, liver or kidney cancer.

The genes are TRBV10-3 and TRBJ2-3, with 11 bases fitting TRBD2. Germline CDR1 is ENHRY and CDR2 is SYGVKD. V lost 0 bases, J lost 1 base, and 9 bases stayed unmatched. The CDR3 has 19 amino acids. The CDR3 region is CAISESGSGRASGTDTQYF. CDR3 bases: TGTGCCATCAGTGAGTCGGGTAGCGGGAGGGCCTCTGGCACAGATACGCAGTATTTT.

The chain is built from TRBV27 and TRBJ1-1; 7 positions agree with TRBD1. Germline loops: CDR1 MNHEY, CDR2 SMNVEV (reference sequence). This CDR3 region has 13 residues. J lost 6 bases, V lost 5 bases, and 6 bases had no gene match. The CDR3 loop is CASSHDRAPEAFF. CDR3 nucleotide sequence: TGTGCCAGCAGTCACGACAGGGCTCCTGAAGCTTTCTTT.

This chain uses TRBV7-9 with TRBJ2-2; 13 nucleotides agree with TRBD2. The CDR3 has 18 amino acids. Trimming took 2 bases from V and 5 from J; bases not matched to a gene: 8. Germline lookup yields CDR1 SEHNR and CDR2 FQNEAQ (reference sequence). For the CDR3, the DNA is TGTGCCAGCAGCTTAAGGACTAGCGGGGGCGTAGGGACCGGGGAGCTGTTTTTT. Translation: CASSLRTSGGVGTGELFF.

V gene TRBV16 combines with J gene TRBJ1-1; D not certain. The germline V gene has CDR1 KGHSY and CDR2 FQNENV. The germline V and J ends were trimmed by 1 base and 5 bases, with 8 bases remaining between them. CDR3 length: 13 amino acids. The CDR3 region is CASSQFRETEAFF. CDR3 DNA: TGTGCCAGCAGCCAATTCCGAGAGACTGAAGCTTTCTTT.

This clone was counted between two and nine times. The genes are TRBV11-2 and TRBJ2-3, with D possibly matching TRBD2 (5 bases). The CDR3 is 13 residues long. CDR1 and CDR2 (germline): SGHAT, FQNNGV. V lost 7 bases to trimming and J lost 4 bases, with 12 bases between them. CDR3 nucleotide sequence: TGTGCCAGCACCAACCGGGGTTCAGATACGCAGTATTTT. This encodes CASTNRGSDTQYF.

The count of this clone is one. V and J are TRBV5-1 and TRBJ2-2, with 9 bases that match TRBD2. The CDR3 has 15 amino acids. V lost 7 bases, J lost 4 bases, and 8 bases stayed unmatched. Germline CDR1 reads SGHRS; CDR2 reads YFSETQ. CDR3 sequence (DNA): TGCGCCAGCGGTAGCGGGAGTCTCAGCACCGGGGAGCTGTTTTTT. Its protein product is CASGSGSLSTGELFF.

This rearrangement joins TRBV2 to TRBJ1-1; no definite D call. Germline lookup yields CDR1 SNHLY and CDR2 FYNNEI. This CDR3 contains 11 residues. Deletions cut 3 bases from V and 7 bases from J, with 6 bases between. The CDR3 loop is CASSEGIEAFF. CDR3 in DNA: TGTGCCAGCAGTGAGGGCATTGAAGCTTTCTTT.

J is TRBJ1-1 and V is TRBV9; 9 nucleotides align to TRBD1. With V trimmed by 3 bases and J by 8 bases, 5 bases remained unmatched. Germline CDR1 SGDLS, CDR2 YYNGEE. The CDR3 extends over 13 amino acids. CDR3: CASSATTGGEAFF. The CDR3 DNA reads TGTGCCAGCAGCGCGACGACAGGGGGAGAAGCTTTCTTT.

This clone was picked up one time. V usage is TRBV10-3 and J usage is TRBJ1-2; D unresolved. The CDR3 extends over 12 amino acids. V was trimmed by 0 bases and J by 8 bases, leaving 7 bases between them. Per germline, CDR1 ENHRY and CDR2 SYGVKD. For the CDR3, the DNA is TGTGCCATCAGTGAGTCGCAGGTCGGCTACACCTTC. Translation gives CAISESQVGYTF.

The chain employs TRBV27 and TRBJ1-4; 7 positions match TRBD1. CDR1 MNHEY and CDR2 SMNVEV come from the germline V gene (reference sequence). V dropped 4 bases and J dropped 7; count of bases not matched to a gene: 9. This CDR3 spans 15 amino acids. The CDR3 region is CASSSIRGKGEKLFF. CDR3 nucleotide sequence: TGTGCCAGCAGTTCCATCAGGGGGAAGGGTGAAAAACTGTTTTTT.

The chain is built from TRBV14 and TRBJ1-2, with 7 bases lining up with TRBD1. The J segment lost 9 bases and the V segment lost 6 bases, leaving 10 bases of the junction unmatched. CDR1 and CDR2 from the germline V gene are SGHDN and FVKESK. The CDR3 length is 13 residues. The CDR3 reads CASSPDRAYRYTF. The CDR3, as DNA: TGTGCCAGCAGTCCCGACAGGGCCTACCGCTACACCTTC.

In its sample, this clone was seen a few times. V gene TRBV27 combines with J gene TRBJ1-6, with D tentatively TRBD1 (5 bases). V was pared by 7 bases and J by 0 bases, with 10 bases between. The CDR3 runs to 15 residues. The V gene's germline CDR1 is MNHEY and CDR2 SMNVEV (reference sequence). The CDR3 DNA follows: TGTGCCAGCACCCTCGGGGGCTCCTATAATTCACCCCTCCACTTT. Protein sequence: CASTLGGSYNSPLHF.

The chain uses TRBV4-1 and TRBJ2-7, with TRBD2 as a possible D gene (5 bases). The CDR3 spans 13 residues. The V end lost 0 bases, the J end lost 3 bases, and 6 bases lay between the germline ends. Per the germline V gene, CDR1 is MGHRA and CDR2 is YSYEKL. The CDR3 region is CASSQDRGYEQYF. In DNA, the CDR3 is TGCGCCAGCAGCCAAGATCGGGGCTACGAGCAGTACTTC.

The rearrangement joins TRBV7-9 to TRBJ2-1; 8 bases line up with TRBD2. The CDR3 runs 16 residues. CDR1 SEHNR and CDR2 FQNEAQ come from the germline V gene (reference sequence). With 3 bases clipped from V and 6 bases from J, the junction kept 10 bases outside the gene matches. The CDR3 DNA reads TGTGCCAGCAGCTTCGTGAGCGGGGGCCGCGGCAATGAGCAGTTCTTC. Amino acid sequence: CASSFVSGGRGNEQFF. Combining the CDR3 with reference TRBV7-9 and TRBJ2-1 gives the whole variable domain DTGVSQNPRHKITKRGQNVTFRCDPISEHNRLYWYRQTLGQGPEFLTYFQNEAQLEKSRLLSDRFSAERPKGSFSTLEIQRTEQGDSAMYLCASSFVSGGRGNEQFFGPGTRLTVL.

The genes are TRBV5-4 and TRBJ2-1; TRBD2 matches at 8 bases. Trimming at V came to 0 bases and at J to 6 bases, leaving 8 bases not matched to a gene. In germline, CDR1 is SGHNT, CDR2 YYREEE (reference sequence). The length of the CDR3 is 16 residues. CDR3: CASSLAATGGLNEQFF. CDR3 in DNA: TGTGCCAGCAGCTTGGCCGCTACGGGGGGGCTCAATGAGCAGTTCTTC.